This entry features one TCR beta chain sequence. CD45RO-negative, CCR7-positively selected cells formed the naive CD8 fraction, excluding terminally differentiated effector memory CD45RA+ cells. Study processing details: ImmunoSEQ junction-only sequences lacked quality scores, so their filtering differed. Sequencing used immunoSEQ multiplex PCR; TCRdb keeps in-frame clones, though not all of them. Clone size and the V and J calls come from that table; the DNA yielded D and trimming. The repertoire consists of about 610,000 clones, with 90% to 97% occurring once and the leading ten covering roughly 0.1%. The sample is drawn from a study of shared clonotypes between healthy human individuals. Study context: Each donor had three CD4 naive, three CD4 memory, two CD8 naive and one CD8 memory plate.

Sequenced sample: naive CD8+ T cells sorted from blood. The TCR sequence derives from a woman in her twenties or thirties in good health.

The CDR3 reads CASRWENQPQHF. Here the CDR3 DNA reads TGTGCCAGCAGGTGGGAGAATCAGCCCCAGCATTTT. The V gene is TRBV7-9, the J gene TRBJ1-5; no clear D gene. CDR3 size: 12 residues. Per the germline V gene, CDR1 is SEHNR and CDR2 is FQNEAQ (reference sequence). V gave up 6 bases and J gave up 4 bases, with 7 bases separating them.